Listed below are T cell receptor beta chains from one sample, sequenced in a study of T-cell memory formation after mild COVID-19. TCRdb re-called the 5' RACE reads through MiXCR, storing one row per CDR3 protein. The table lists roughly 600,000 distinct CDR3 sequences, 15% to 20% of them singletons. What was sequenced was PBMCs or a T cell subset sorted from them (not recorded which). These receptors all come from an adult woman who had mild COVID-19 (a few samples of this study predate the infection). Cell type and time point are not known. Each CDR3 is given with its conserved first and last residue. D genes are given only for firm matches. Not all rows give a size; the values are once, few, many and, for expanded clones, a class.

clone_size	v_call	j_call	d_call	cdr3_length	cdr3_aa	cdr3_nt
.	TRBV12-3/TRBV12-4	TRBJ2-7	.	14	CASSLVTGVYEQYF	TGTGCCAGCAGTTTAGTTACTGGGGTGTACGAGCAGTACTTC
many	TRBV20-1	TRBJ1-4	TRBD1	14	CSARGDRQNEKLFF	TGCAGTGCTAGGGGGGACAGGCAAAATGAAAAACTGTTTTTT
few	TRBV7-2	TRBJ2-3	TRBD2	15	CASSFESGGEDTQYF	TGTGCCAGCAGCTTTGAGAGCGGGGGGGAGGATACGCAGTATTTT
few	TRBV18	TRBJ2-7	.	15	CASSPTDTVTYEQYF	TGTGCCAGCTCACCGACAGATACGGTCACCTACGAGCAGTACTTC
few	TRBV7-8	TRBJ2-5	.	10	CASKEETQYF	TGTGCCAGCAAAGAAGAGACCCAGTACTTC
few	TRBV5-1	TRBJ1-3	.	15	CASSVMGVTGNTIYF	TGCGCCAGCAGCGTGATGGGGGTTACTGGAAACACCATATATTTT
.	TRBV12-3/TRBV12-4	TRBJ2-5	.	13	CASRLNGQETQYF	TGTGCCAGCAGGCTCAACGGGCAAGAGACCCAGTACTTC
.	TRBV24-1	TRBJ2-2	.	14	CATGDKEGTGELFF	TGTGCCACCGGGGATAAGGAGGGCACCGGGGAGCTGTTTTTT
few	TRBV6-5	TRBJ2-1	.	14	CASSYYDVRGEQFF	TGTGCCAGCAGTTACTATGACGTCCGAGGGGAGCAGTTCTTC
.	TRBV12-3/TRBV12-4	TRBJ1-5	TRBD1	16	CASSFRDRAPLRAQHF	TGTGCCAGCAGTTTCCGAGACAGGGCCCCGCTTAGGGCCCAGCATTTT
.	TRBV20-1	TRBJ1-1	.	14	CSAIYRDQNTEAFF	TGCAGTGCCATATACAGGGACCAGAACACTGAAGCTTTCTTT
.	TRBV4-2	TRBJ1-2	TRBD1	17	CASSSGTGVLRWYGYTF	TGTGCCAGCAGCTCCGGGACAGGGGTCTTGAGGTGGTATGGCTACACCTTC
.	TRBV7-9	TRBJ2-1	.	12	CASSQFLDEQFF	TGTGCCAGCAGCCAATTTCTCGATGAGCAGTTCTTC
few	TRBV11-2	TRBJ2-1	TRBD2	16	CASSVSGTSAYNEQFF	TGTGCCAGCAGCGTGTCCGGGACTAGCGCTTACAATGAGCAGTTCTTC
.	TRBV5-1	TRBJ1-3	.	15	CASSLEVGPGNTIYF	TGCGCCAGCAGCTTGGAGGTTGGACCTGGAAACACCATATATTTT
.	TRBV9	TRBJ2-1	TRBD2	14	CASSAFSGAGEQFF	TGTGCCAGCAGCGCCTTTAGCGGGGCGGGGGAGCAGTTCTTC
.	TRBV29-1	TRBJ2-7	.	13	CSVVGHGVGEQYF	TGCAGCGTAGTTGGACATGGCGTGGGCGAGCAGTACTTC